Presented here are 26 T cell receptor delta chains from one specimen sequenced in a study of Vγ9Vδ2 T cells in congenital toxoplasmosis. TRGC- and TRDC-specific primers primed one-tube template-switch reverse transcription to make cDNA. Both the TRGC1 and TRGC2 constant genes were targeted by the TRGC primer. TCRdb made new clone calls on the reads using CATT. Counted here are 600 or so delta-chain clones, 25% to 30% occurring once; the ten biggest clones make up about a quarter. Sequencing was performed on gamma-delta T cells from blood. All receptors derive from a child younger than 10 born to a mother with Toxoplasma gondii infection during pregnancy, either congenitally infected or uninfected (not recorded which).

Turning to this clone: With a far larger clone one base away, a read error is the likely cause. The chain recombines TRAV29/DV5 with TRDJ1; TRDD3 matches at 11 bases. V shed 4 bases and J 9 bases; nucleotides not matched to a gene: 23. CDR3 length: 18 residues. The germline gives CDR1 NSMFDY, CDR2 ISSIKDK. The DNA for the CDR3 is TGTGCAGCAGTCGAGAGGGGCATTCCTCCTGTTGGGGGATACGAACTCATCTTT. It translates to CAAVERGIPPVGGYELIF.

Notes on this clone: One base separates it from a far larger clone, so it is likely a read error. The identical CDR3 is also encoded by other nucleotide sequences in the sample. The rearrangement links TRDV1 to TRDJ1; 10 nucleotides line up with TRDD3. Since TCRdb gives no J gene, matching the DNA to germline was used here to assign it. J was trimmed by 5 bases and V by 4 bases; bases with no gene match: 19. Germline V lookup: CDR1 TSWWSYY, CDR2 QGS. The length of the CDR3 is 19 residues. DNA for the CDR3: TGTGCTCTTGGGGTCCCACGTGACTCGGGGGGATACGTCCAAGATAAACTCATCTTT. Its translation: CALGVPRDSGGYVQDKLIF.

In its sample, this clone is hyperexpanded. Other DNA sequences in the same sample also yield this CDR3. The chain links TRDV3 to TRDJ1, with unresolved D. The CDR3 consists of 16 residues. V lost 3 bases to trimming and J lost 0 bases, with 20 bases between them. The V gene's germline CDR1 is TVYSNPD and CDR2 GDNSRS (reference sequence). The CDR3 region is CALVPPKVEYTDKLIF. The CDR3, as DNA: TGTGCCTTAGTTCCCCCCAAGGTTGAATACACCGATAAACTCATCTTT.

This clone turned up a few times. A far more abundant clone sits one base away, making this likely a read error. This same CDR3 is encoded by further DNA sequences in the sample. The V call is TRAV38-2/DV8, the J call TRDJ1; 8 nucleotides align to TRDD3. The CDR3 has 21 amino acids. Germline assignment: CDR1 TSESDYY and CDR2 QEAYKQQN. CDR3 loop: CAYRSAPTYFLGIPEADKLIF. The DNA for the CDR3 is TGTGCTTACAGGAGCGCGCCAACCTACTTCTTGGGGATACCGGAGGCCGATAAACTCATCTTT.

As concerns this clone: This likely traces to a read error, being one base from a far larger clone. V gene TRDV1 combines with J gene TRDJ1, with TRDD3 matching 8 bases. This CDR3 contains 28 residues. CDR1 and CDR2 (germline): TSWWSYY, QGS. V shed 5 bases and J 0 bases; nucleotides not matched to a gene: 44. For the CDR3, the DNA is TGTGCTCTTGGGTTCCCTGCTGGGGGACCCCCCGCCTCCGTAGGGGACTGGGACGAATTATCGTACACCGATAAACTCATCTTT. It codes for CALGFPAGGPPASVGDWDELSYTDKLIF.

Concerning this clone: This is likely an artifact of a read error, given a far larger clone one base away. V usage is TRDV3 and J usage is TRDJ1; no definite D call. The length of the CDR3 is 16 residues. Looked up from germline, CDR1 is TVYSNPD and CDR2 is GDNSRS (reference sequence). The CDR3 DNA follows: TGTGCCTTAGTTCCCCCCAAGGTTGAATACACCTATAAACTCATCTTT. As protein: CALVPPKVEYTYKLIF. The variable domain in full, with the rest retrieved from reference TRDV3 and TRDJ1, is CDKVTQSSPDQTVASGSEVVLLCTYDTVYSNPDLFWYRIRPDYSFQFVFYGDNSRSEGADFTQGRFSVKHILTQKAFHLVISPVRTEDSATYYCALVPPKVEYTYKLIFGKGTRVTVEP.

On this clone: With a far larger clone one base away, a read error is the likely cause. Other DNA sequences from this sample encode an identical CDR3 as well. The V gene went uncalled, while the J gene is TRDJ1; the listed D gene, TRDD3, was not tested against the DNA. The CDR3 length is 19 residues. In DNA form, the CDR3 reads TGTGCTGCTACTGTTTCCTATTGCTACTGGCCTAGATGCGATGATAAACTCATCTTT. Protein: CAATVSYCYWPRCDDKLIF.

This clone is large (0.1 to 1%) by share. The identical CDR3 is also encoded by other nucleotide sequences in the sample. The V call is TRDV2, the J call TRDJ3; 9 bases are shared with TRDD3. The V gene end was trimmed by 0 bases and the J gene end by 0 bases; junction bases not matched to a gene: 14. Looked up from germline, CDR1 is GEAIGNYY and CDR2 is EKD. The CDR3 is made up of 22 amino acids. CDR3 protein: CACDTGFSTGGASSWDTRQMFF. CDR3 bases: TGTGCCTGTGACACCGGATTCAGTACTGGGGGAGCCAGCTCCTGGGACACCCGACAGATGTTTTTC.

The V call is TRDV1, the J call TRDJ1; the match to TRDD3 covers 7 bases. The J gene comes from matching the DNA to germline here; TCRdb lacks it. V shed 7 bases and J 0 bases; nucleotides not matched to a gene: 20. The CDR3 has 19 amino acids. In germline, CDR1 is TSWWSYY, CDR2 QGS. The CDR3 loop is CALDLPKRGDMGHTDKLIF. CDR3 in DNA: TGTGCTCTTGATCTACCAAAAAGAGGGGATATGGGGCACACCGATAAACTCATCTTT.

This clone was picked up a small number of times. This is likely an artifact of a read error, given a far larger clone one base away. The chain couples TRDV1 to TRDJ1; TRDD2 matches at 7 bases. Germline V gene data show CDR1 as TSWWSYY and CDR2 as QGS. Trimming took 4 bases from V and 4 from J; bases not matched to a gene: 18. This CDR3 comprises 18 residues. Written as DNA, the CDR3 is TGTGCTCTTGGGGCCGTTCCTACGTTAATGGGGCTACGCGATAAACTCATCTTT. Translation: CALGAVPTLMGLRDKLIF.

This clone is labeled large. The sample has other DNA sequences that encode this CDR3 too. J is TRDJ1 and V is TRDV1; 10 bases align to TRDD3. Germline-derived CDR1 and CDR2 are TSWWSYY and QGS. Trimming removed 2 bases from V and 0 bases from J; junction bases left unmatched: 12. This CDR3 spans 19 amino acids. The CDR3 loop is CALGETRSGTGGYTDKLIF. The CDR3 DNA sequence: TGTGCTCTTGGGGAAACGCGATCGGGTACTGGGGGATACACCGATAAACTCATCTTT.

By share, this clone ranks as hyperexpanded. The chain couples TRDV2 to TRDJ1; TRDD3 agrees at 10 bases. This CDR3 contains 15 residues. Germline-derived CDR1 and CDR2 are GEAIGNYY and EKD. V shed 0 bases, J shed 3 bases, and the junction held 3 bases outside the gene matches. This chain's CDR3 is CACDTGGYVPDKLIF. CDR3 nucleotides: TGTGCCTGTGACACCGGGGGATACGTTCCCGATAAACTCATCTTT.

This clone was detected only a few times. A far larger clone is off by one base, so a read error is likely. The chain joins TRDV2 to TRDJ1, with 11 bases aligning to TRDD3. The J gene comes from matching the DNA to germline here; TCRdb lacks it. CDR1 is GEAIGNYY, CDR2 EKD, per germline. The CDR3 extends over 18 amino acids. DNA for the CDR3: TGTGCCTATGACACGTTGGGATGGGGGATACGCGCGGGCGATAAACTCATCTTT. It specifies CAYDTLGWGIRAGDKLIF.

For this clone: This DNA's translation and the protein TCRdb lists, from a much larger clone, do not match at residue 14, likely due to a read error; the protein shown is translated from the DNA. There is no V gene call, and the J gene is TRDJ1; TRDD3 was called by the table and not checked on the DNA. The CDR3 sequence is 19 residues long. The CDR3 sequence: CAPPWPSYVLGAGRDKLIF. DNA for the CDR3: TGTGCTCCGCCCTGGCCTTCCTACGTACTGGGGGCGGGCAGAGATAAACTCATCTTT.

This clone was seen a few times. A read error is the likely source, as a far larger clone sits one nucleotide away. V usage is TRDV1 and J usage is TRDJ1; TRDD3 might be the D (5 bases). Germline loops: CDR1 TSWWSYY, CDR2 QGS. This CDR3 comprises 23 residues. Trimming pared 4 bases from V and 1 base from J, leaving 37 bases between. CDR3 coding DNA: TGTGCTCTTGGGGGCTTTCTAACTACTCGGGTGGGGAATAAGATATGGGGCACCGATAAACTCATCTTT. It is translated as CALGGFLTTRVGNKIWGTDKLIF.

This clone showed up just a few times. TCRdb assigns this DNA the protein of a much larger clone, which departs from its translation at residue 14; this likely reflects a read error, and the protein shown comes from translating the DNA. The rearrangement joins TRDV1 to TRDJ1; a possible D gene is TRDD3 (10 bases). This CDR3 has 25 amino acids. The V end was cut by 3 bases, the J end by 0 bases, with 41 bases between. Germline CDR1 reads TSWWSYY; CDR2 reads QGS. The CDR3 nucleotides are TGTGCTCTTGGGGATCCGCACGGAGGACTTTCCTCTCTCCTTCCTACTGGGGGATACACCGATAAACTCATCTTT. It encodes CALGDPHGGLSSLLPTGGYTDKLIF.

This sequence joins TRDV2 and TRDJ1, with 13 bases fitting TRDD3. The J gene was not available in TCRdb and was assigned here by matching the DNA to germline segments. This CDR3 contains 18 residues. Per germline, CDR1 GEAIGNYY and CDR2 EKD. The J segment lost 2 bases and the V segment lost 3 bases, leaving 11 bases of the junction unmatched. CDR3 region: CACDPILGDTQGTDKLIF. The CDR3 nucleotides are TGTGCCTGTGACCCAATACTGGGGGATACGCAGGGAACCGATAAACTCATCTTT.

This clone was seen more than once but under ten times. The chain joins TRDV2 to TRDJ2, with 7 bases fitting TRDD3. No J segment appears in TCRdb, so it was assigned here by matching the sequence to germline. Germline CDR1 and CDR2: GEAIGNYY and EKD. V gave up 3 bases and J gave up 9 bases; unmatched junction bases: 3. This CDR3 is 12 amino acids long. CDR3 nucleotide sequence: TGTGCCTGTGACCTACTGGGGACACAACTCTTCTTT. It yields the protein CACDLLGTQLFF.

About this clone: The translation of this DNA and the TCRdb protein of a much larger clone differ at residue 5, probably owing to a read error; the protein shown here is translated from the DNA. The gene calls are TRDV1 and TRDJ1, with 13 bases aligning to TRDD3. V lost 5 bases, J lost 4 bases, and 19 bases stayed unmatched. Germline assignment: CDR1 TSWWSYY and CDR2 QGS. The CDR3 sequence is 20 residues long. CDR3 loop: CALGRPSYPFTGGYVDKLIF. The CDR3 DNA sequence: TGTGCTCTTGGGAGGCCTTCCTACCCTTTTACTGGGGGATACGTCGATAAACTCATCTTT.

This clone was detected only a few times. The V gene is TRDV2, the J gene TRDJ1; 7 nucleotides align to TRDD3. No J segment appears in TCRdb, so it was assigned here by matching the sequence to germline. Trimming removed 6 bases from V and 0 bases from J; junction bases left unmatched: 12. Germline CDR1 is GEAIGNYY and CDR2 is EKD. There are 16 residues in the CDR3. CDR3: CACRALGGAYTDKLIF. The CDR3, as DNA: TGTGCCTGTCGGGCCCTGGGGGGGGCCTACACCGATAAACTCATCTTT.

This clone was counted a few times. This sequence is one base from a far larger clone and is likely a read error. Other nucleotide sequences from this sample produce the same CDR3. The chain links TRDV1 to TRDJ1, with D perhaps matching TRDD3 (6 bases). This CDR3 contains 18 residues. Germline CDR1 TSWWSYY, CDR2 QGS. The CDR3: CALGERRGYWAPTDKLIF. The CDR3 nucleotides read TGTGCTCTTGGGGAACGTCGCGGGTACTGGGCCCCCACCGATAAACTCATCTTC.

This clone was picked up a small number of times. Since a far larger clone is one base different, this is likely a read error. The V and J genes are TRDV2 and TRDJ3; TRDD3 agrees at 8 bases. The J gene is absent in TCRdb and was assigned here via DNA matching to germline. The germline V gene encodes CDR1 GEAIGNYY and CDR2 EKD. With 2 bases clipped from V and 0 bases from J, the junction kept 5 bases outside the gene matches. This CDR3 region has 18 residues. This chain's CDR3 is CACDSTGGHSWDTRQMFF. The CDR3 nucleotides are TGTGCCTGTGACAGTACTGGGGGCCACTCCTGGGACACCCGACAGATGTTTTTC.

Only a few counts were recorded for this clone. Only one base separates this from a far larger clonotype, so it likely reflects a read error. This chain joins TRDV1 and TRDJ1; 7 bases are shared with TRDD3. Germline V gene lookup returns CDR1 TSWWSYY and CDR2 QGS. The CDR3 consists of 24 residues. The CDR3 here is CALREPSVVSLPPRGIRWTDKLIF. The CDR3 coding sequence is TGTGCTCTTAGGGAACCGTCCGTAGTGAGTCTACCTCCACGGGGGATTCGGTGGACCGATAAACTCATCTTT.

This clone was seen only once. With only one base between it and a far larger clone, this is likely a read error. The chain has TRDV2 and TRDJ3, with 8 bases that match TRDD3. TCRdb gives no J gene; it was assigned here by matching the DNA to germline. This CDR3 region has 18 residues. The V gene's germline CDR1 is GEAIGNYY and CDR2 EKD. The CDR3 DNA reads TGTGCCCGTGACAGTACTGGGGGCCGCTCCTGGGACACCCGACAGATGTTTTTC. Protein: CARDSTGGRSWDTRQMFF.

This clone appeared a few times. The limits of the CDR3 on the DNA are not certain, so only TCRdb's listed CDR3 is given. This chain uses TRAV29/DV5 with TRDJ1; the table's TRDD3 call for D was not verified on the DNA. Germline CDR1 reads NSMFDY; CDR2 reads ISSIKDK. 21 amino acids form the CDR3, both terminal residues included. CDR3 protein: CSVLLCSKTKLGDTGADKLIF.

With respect to this clone: The protein TCRdb lists belongs to a much larger clone and differs from this DNA's translation at residue 13, which points to a read error; the protein shown is made from the DNA. The rearrangement uses TRDV3 and TRDJ1; 7 bases are shared with TRDD3. The J gene is absent in TCRdb and was assigned here via DNA matching to germline. Per germline, CDR1 TVYSNPD and CDR2 GDNSRS (reference sequence). The CDR3 consists of 19 residues. Trimming cost V 3 bases and J 1 base; bases outside gene matches: 23. CDR3 sequence: CALRLPFVGERTSTDKLIF. CDR3 nucleotide sequence: TGTGCCTTACGGTTACCCTTCGTGGGGGAAAGAACGTCCACCGATAAACTCATCTTT.